The clone carrying this TCR beta chain was detected only once. What it recognizes is unknown. The sample comes from a study of cytomegalovirus exposure and HLA in healthy donors. Study-wide results and limits: Whilst most TCR sequences proved rare, a subset of public TCRs occurred across many donors. Reported results showed that the classifier diagnosed cytomegalovirus status with high specificity and sensitivity.

Clones were sequenced by immunoSEQ multiplex PCR, and TCRdb holds only the in-frame ones, with some missing. The sample comprises roughly 150,000 clones, approximately 87% of which are singletons, and 4.5% to 7% rests with the top ten. CDR1 and CDR2 (germline): MNHEY, SMNVEV (reference sequence). CDR3 length equals 12 residues. The V and J ends lost 3 bases and 9 bases respectively, with 9 bases between them. V usage is TRBV27 and J usage is TRBJ2-1; no firm D call. The sequence was collected from a woman in her twenties or thirties in good health and CMV-seronegative. Sequenced sample: PBMCs. The CDR3 DNA reads as TGTGCCAGCAGTTTTTTCGTTCCTGAGCAGTTCTTC. It yields the protein CASSFFVPEQFF.